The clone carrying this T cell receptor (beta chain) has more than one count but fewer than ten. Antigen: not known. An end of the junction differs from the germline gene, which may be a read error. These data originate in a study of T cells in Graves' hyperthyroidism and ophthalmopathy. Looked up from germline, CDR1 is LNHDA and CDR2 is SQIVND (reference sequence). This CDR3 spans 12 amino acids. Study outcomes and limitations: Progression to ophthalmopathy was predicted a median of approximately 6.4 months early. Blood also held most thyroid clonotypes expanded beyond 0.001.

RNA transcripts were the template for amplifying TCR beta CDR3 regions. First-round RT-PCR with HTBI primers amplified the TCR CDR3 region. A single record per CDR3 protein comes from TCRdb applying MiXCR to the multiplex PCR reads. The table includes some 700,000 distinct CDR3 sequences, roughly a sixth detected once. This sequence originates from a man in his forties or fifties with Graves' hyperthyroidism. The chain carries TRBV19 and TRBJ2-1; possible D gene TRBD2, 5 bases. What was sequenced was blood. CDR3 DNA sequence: TGTGCCAGTGGTATCTGGCGGGATGAGCAGTTCTTC. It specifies CASGIWRDEQFF.